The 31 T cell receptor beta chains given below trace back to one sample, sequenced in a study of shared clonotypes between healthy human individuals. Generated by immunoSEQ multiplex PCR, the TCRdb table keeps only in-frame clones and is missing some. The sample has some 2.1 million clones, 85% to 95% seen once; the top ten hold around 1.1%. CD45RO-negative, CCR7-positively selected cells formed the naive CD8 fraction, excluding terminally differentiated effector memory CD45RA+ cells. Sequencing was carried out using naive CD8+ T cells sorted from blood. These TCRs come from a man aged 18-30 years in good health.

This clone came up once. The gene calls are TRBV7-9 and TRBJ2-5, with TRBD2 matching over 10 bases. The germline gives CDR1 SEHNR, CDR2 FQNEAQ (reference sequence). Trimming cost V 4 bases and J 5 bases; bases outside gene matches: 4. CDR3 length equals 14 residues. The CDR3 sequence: CASSSSGSSETQYF. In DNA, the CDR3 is TGTGCCAGCAGCTCTAGCGGGAGTTCCGAGACCCAGTACTTC.

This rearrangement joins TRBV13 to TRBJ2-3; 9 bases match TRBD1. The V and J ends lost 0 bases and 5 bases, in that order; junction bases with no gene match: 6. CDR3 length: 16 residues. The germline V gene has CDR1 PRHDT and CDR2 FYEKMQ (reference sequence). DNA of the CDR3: TGTGCCAGCAGCTTAGGGGGACAGGGAAAAGGAGATACGCAGTATTTT. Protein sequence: CASSLGGQGKGDTQYF.

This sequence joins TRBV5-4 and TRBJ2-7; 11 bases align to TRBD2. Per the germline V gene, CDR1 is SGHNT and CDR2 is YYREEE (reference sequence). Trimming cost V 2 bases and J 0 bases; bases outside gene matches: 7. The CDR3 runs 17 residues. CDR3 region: CASSLDPGLADSYEQYF. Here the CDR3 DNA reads TGTGCCAGCAGCTTAGACCCGGGACTAGCGGACTCCTACGAGCAGTACTTC. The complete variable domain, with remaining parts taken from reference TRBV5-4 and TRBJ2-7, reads ETGVTQSPTHLIKTRGQQVTLRCSSQSGHNTVSWYQQALGQGPQFIFQYYREEENGRGNFPPRFSGLQFPNYSSELNVNALELDDSALYLCASSLDPGLADSYEQYFGPGTRLTVT.

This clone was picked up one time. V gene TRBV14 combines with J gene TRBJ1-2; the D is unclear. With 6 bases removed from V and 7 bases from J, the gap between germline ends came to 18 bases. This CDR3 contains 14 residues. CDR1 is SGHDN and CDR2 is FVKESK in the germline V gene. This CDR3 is CASSQTDGVPGYTF. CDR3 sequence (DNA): TGTGCCAGCAGTCAAACGGACGGGGTGCCTGGCTACACCTTC.

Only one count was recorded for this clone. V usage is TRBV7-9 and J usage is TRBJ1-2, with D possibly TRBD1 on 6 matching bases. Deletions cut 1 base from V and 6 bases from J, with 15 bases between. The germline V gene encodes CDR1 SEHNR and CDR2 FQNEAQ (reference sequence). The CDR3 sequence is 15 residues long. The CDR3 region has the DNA TGTGCCAGCAGCTTAGAGTCAACAGGGAGGAATGGCTACACCTTC. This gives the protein CASSLESTGRNGYTF.

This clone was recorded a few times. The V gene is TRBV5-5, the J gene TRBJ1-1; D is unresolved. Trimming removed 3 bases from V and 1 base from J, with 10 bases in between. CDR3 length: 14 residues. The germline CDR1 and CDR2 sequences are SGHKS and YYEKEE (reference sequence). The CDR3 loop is CASSYYQSNTEAFF. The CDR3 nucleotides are TGTGCCAGCAGCTACTACCAGTCGAACACTGAAGCTTTCTTT.

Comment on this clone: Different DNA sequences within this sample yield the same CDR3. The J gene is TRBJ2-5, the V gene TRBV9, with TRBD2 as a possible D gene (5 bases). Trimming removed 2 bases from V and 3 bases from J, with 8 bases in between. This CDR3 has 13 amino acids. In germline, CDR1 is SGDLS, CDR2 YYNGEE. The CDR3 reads CASSVDSEETQYF. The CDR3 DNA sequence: TGTGCCAGCAGCGTTGATAGCGAAGAGACCCAGTACTTC.

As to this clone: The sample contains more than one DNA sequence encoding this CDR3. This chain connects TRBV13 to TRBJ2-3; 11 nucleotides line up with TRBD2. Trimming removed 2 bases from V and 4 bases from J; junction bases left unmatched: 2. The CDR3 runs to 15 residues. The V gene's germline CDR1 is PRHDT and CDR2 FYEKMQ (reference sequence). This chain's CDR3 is CASSLRLAGSDTQYF. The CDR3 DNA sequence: TGTGCCAGCAGCTTACGACTAGCGGGGTCAGATACGCAGTATTTT.

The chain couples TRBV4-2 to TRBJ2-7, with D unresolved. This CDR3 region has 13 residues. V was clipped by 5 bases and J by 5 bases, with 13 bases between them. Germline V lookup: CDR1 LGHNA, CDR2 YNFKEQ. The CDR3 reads CASSVLGSDEQYF. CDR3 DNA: TGTGCCAGCAGCGTTTTAGGGTCCGACGAGCAGTACTTC.

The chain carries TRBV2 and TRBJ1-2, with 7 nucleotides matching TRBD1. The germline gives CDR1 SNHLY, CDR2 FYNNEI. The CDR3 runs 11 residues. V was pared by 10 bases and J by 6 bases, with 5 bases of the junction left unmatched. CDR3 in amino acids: CANRQGNGYTF. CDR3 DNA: TGTGCCAACAGACAGGGCAATGGCTACACCTTC.

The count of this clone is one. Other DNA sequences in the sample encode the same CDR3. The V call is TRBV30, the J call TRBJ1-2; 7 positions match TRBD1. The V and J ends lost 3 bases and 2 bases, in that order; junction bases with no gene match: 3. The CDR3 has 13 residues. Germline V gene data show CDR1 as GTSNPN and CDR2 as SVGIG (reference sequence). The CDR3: CAWRGQENYGYTF. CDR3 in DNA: TGTGCCTGGAGAGGACAGGAAAACTATGGCTACACCTTC.

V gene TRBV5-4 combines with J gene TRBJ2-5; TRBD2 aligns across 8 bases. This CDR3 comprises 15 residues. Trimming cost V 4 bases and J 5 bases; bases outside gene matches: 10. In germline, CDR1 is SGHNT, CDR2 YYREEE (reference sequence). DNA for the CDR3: TGTGCCAGCAGCGCCGGGGAGCGGGGGATGGAGACCCAGTACTTC. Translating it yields CASSAGERGMETQYF. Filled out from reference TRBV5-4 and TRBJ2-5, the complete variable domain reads ETGVTQSPTHLIKTRGQQVTLRCSSQSGHNTVSWYQQALGQGPQFIFQYYREEENGRGNFPPRFSGLQFPNYSSELNVNALELDDSALYLCASSAGERGMETQYFGPGTRLLVL.

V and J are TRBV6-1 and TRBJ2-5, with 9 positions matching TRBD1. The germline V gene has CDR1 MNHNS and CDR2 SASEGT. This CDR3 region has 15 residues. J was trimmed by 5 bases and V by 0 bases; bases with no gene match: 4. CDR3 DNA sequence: TGTGCCAGCAGTGAAGCCCGGACAGGGGACGAGACCCAGTACTTC. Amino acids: CASSEARTGDETQYF.

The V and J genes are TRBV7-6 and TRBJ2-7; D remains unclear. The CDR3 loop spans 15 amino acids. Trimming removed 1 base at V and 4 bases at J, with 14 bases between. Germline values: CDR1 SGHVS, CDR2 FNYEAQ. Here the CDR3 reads CASSLEPASFYEQYF. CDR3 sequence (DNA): TGTGCCAGCAGCTTAGAGCCGGCTTCCTTTTACGAGCAGTACTTC.

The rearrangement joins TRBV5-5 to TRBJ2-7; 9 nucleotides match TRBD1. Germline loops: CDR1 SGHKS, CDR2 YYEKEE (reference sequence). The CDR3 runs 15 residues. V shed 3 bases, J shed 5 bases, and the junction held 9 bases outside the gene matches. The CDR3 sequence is CASSWTGTGLDEQYF. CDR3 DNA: TGTGCCAGCAGCTGGACCGGGACAGGGTTGGACGAGCAGTACTTC.

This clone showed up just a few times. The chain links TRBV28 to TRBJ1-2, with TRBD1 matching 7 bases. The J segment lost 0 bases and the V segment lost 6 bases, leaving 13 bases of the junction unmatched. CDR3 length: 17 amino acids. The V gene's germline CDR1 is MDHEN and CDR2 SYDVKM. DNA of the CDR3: TGTGCCAGCAGAGCCCAACAGGGGAAATACTCTAACTATGGCTACACCTTC. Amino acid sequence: CASRAQQGKYSNYGYTF.

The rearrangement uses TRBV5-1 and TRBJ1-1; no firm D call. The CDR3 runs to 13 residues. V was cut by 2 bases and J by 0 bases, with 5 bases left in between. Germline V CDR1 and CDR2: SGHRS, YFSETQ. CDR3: CASSFYLNTEAFF. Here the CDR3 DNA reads TGCGCCAGCAGCTTTTATCTGAACACTGAAGCTTTCTTT.

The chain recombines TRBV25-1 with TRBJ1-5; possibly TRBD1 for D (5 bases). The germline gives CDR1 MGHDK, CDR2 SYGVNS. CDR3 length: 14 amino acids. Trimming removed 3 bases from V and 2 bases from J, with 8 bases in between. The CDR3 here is CASSEVGGNQPQHF. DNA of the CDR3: TGTGCCAGCAGTGAGGTAGGGGGCAATCAGCCCCAGCATTTT.

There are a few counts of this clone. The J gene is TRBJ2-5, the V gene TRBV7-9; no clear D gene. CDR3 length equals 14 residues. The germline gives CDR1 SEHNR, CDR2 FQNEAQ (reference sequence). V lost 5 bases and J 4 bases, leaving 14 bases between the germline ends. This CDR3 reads CASSQDSPRETQYF. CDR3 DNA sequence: TGTGCCAGCAGCCAAGACTCCCCTCGAGAGACCCAGTACTTC.

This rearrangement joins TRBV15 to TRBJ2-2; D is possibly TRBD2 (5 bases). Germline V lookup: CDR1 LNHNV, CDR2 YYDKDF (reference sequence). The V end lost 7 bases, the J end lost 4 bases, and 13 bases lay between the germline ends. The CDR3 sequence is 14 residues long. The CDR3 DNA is TGTGCCACCACCGAGGACTCCTTCACCGGGGAGCTGTTTTTT. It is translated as CATTEDSFTGELFF.

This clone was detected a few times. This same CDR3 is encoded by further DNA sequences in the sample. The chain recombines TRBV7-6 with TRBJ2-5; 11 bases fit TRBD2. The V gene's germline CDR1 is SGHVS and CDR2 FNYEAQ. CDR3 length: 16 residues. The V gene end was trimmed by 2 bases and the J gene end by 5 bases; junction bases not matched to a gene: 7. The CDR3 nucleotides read TGTGCCAGCAGCTTATCAATTCTAGCGGGGGGCGAGACCCAGTACTTC. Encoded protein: CASSLSILAGGETQYF. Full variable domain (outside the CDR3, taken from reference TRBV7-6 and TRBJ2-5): GAGVSQSPRYKVTKRGQDVALRCDPISGHVSLYWYRQALGQGPEFLTYFNYEAQQDKSGLPNDRFSAERPEGSISTLTIQRTEQRDSAMYRCASSLSILAGGETQYFGPGTRLLVL.

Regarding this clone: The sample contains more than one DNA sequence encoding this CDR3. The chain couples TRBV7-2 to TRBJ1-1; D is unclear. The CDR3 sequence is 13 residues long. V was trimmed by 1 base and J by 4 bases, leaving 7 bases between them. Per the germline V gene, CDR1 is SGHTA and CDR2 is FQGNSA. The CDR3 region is CASSLGWGTEAFF. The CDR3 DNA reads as TGTGCCAGCAGCTTAGGATGGGGCACTGAAGCTTTCTTT.

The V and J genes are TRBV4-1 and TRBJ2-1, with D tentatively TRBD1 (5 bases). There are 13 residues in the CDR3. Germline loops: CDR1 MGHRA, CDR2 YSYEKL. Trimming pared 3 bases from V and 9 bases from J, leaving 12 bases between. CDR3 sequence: CASSQTAMGEQFF. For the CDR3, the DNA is TGCGCCAGCAGCCAGACAGCGATGGGTGAGCAGTTCTTC.

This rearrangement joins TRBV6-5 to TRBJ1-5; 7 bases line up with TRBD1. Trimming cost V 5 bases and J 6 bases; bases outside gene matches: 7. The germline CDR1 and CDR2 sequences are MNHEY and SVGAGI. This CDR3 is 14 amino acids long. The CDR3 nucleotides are TGTGCCAGCAGTCCGACAGGGACCTTTCAGCCCCAGCATTTT. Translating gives CASSPTGTFQPQHF.

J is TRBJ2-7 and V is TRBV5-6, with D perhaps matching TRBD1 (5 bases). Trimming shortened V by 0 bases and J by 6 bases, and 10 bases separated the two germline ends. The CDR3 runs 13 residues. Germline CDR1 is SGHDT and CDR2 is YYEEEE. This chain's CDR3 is CASSLDQTAEQYF. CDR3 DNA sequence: TGTGCCAGCAGCTTGGATCAGACAGCCGAGCAGTACTTC.

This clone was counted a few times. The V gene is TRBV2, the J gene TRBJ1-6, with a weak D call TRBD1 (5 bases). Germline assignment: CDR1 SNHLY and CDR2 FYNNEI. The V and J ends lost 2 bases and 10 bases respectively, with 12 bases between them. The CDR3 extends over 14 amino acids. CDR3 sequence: CASSETGDRSPLHF. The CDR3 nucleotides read TGTGCCAGCAGTGAAACGGGGGATCGATCACCCCTCCACTTT.

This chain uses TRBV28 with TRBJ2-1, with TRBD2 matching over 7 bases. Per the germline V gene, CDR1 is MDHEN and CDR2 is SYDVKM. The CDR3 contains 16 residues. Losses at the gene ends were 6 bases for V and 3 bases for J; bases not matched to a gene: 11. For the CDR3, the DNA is TGTGCCAGCAGCCCAGCTTGGGGGGGGGACTACAATGAGCAGTTCTTC. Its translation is CASSPAWGGDYNEQFF.

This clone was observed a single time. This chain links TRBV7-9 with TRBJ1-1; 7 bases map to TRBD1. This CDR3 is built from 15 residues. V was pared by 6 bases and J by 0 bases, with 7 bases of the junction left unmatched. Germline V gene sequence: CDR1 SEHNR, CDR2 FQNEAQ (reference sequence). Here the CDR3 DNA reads TGTGCCAGCAGTTTTTCCGGGACAGTGAACACTGAAGCTTTCTTT. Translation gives CASSFSGTVNTEAFF.

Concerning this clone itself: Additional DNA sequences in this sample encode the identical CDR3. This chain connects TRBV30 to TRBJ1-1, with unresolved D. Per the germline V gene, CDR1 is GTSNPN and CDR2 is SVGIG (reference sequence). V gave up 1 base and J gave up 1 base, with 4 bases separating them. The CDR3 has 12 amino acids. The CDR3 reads CAWSGENTEAFF. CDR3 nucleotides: TGTGCCTGGAGTGGAGAGAACACTGAAGCTTTCTTT.

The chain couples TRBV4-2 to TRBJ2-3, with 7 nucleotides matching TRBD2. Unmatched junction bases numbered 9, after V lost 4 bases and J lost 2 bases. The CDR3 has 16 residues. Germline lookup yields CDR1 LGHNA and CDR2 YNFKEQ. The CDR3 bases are TGTGCCAGCAGCCCCCAGGAAGCGGGGTTCACAGATACGCAGTATTTT. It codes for CASSPQEAGFTDTQYF.

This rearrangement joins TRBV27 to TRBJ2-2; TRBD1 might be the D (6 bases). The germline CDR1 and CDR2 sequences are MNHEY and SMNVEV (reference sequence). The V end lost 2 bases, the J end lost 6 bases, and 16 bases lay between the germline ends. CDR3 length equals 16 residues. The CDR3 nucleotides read TGTGCCAGCAGTTTAGGAATAGGGGGTGTTGCCGGGGAGCTGTTTTTT. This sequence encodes CASSLGIGGVAGELFF.